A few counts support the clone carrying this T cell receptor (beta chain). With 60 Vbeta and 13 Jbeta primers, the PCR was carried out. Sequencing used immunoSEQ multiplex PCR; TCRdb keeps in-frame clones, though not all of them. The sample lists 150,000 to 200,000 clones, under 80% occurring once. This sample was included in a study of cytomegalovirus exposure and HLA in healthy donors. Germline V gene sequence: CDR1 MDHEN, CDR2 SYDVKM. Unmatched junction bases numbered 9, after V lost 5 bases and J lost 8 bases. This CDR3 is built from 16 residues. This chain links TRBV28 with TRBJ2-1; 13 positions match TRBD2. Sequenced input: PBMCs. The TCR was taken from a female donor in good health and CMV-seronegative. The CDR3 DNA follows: TGTGCCAGCAGTACTAGCGGGGGGGATACATTCGATGAGCAGTTCTTC. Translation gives CASSTSGGDTFDEQFF.